This entry describes one TCR beta chain. Its specificity is not known. It was with a sample-barcoded 5' primer and a J-beta primer mix that a second PCR of about 6 to 11 cycles was run. A template-switch adaptor that had 12 random nucleotides put a tag on each cDNA molecule. TCRdb recomputed calls from the 5' RACE reads with MiXCR, one row per CDR3 protein. Among roughly 800,000 distinct CDR3 sequences listed, roughly 60% were seen once. These data belong to a study of blood T cells in healthy people across ages. Notes on the study in general: Long-lived donors had more naive CD4+ cells and higher diversity than aged donors. TCR beta diversity per million T cells fell roughly linearly with age.

The clonotype comes from a man aged 25 to 40 in good health. The source material was blood.

The CDR3 DNA is TGCGCCAGCAGCCGAGTATCCGGACAGGGCGCCTACAATGAGCAGTTCTTC. It yields the protein CASSRVSGQGAYNEQFF. V and J are TRBV4-1 and TRBJ2-1, with 8 bases fitting TRBD1. CDR3 size: 17 residues. Germline lookup yields CDR1 MGHRA and CDR2 YSYEKL. Trimming cost V 4 bases and J 2 bases; bases outside gene matches: 10.